This T cell receptor beta chain appears in the sequencing data of a study of shared clonotypes between healthy human individuals. Findings of the study overall: Clonotype sharing across several donors was observed for about 4.8% of naive CD4 clonotypes.

Investigators divided CD4+ cells into CD45RA+ naive and CD45RA-negative memory subsets. A note on this clone: Antigen unknown.

CDR1 and CDR2 (germline): SGHKS, YYEKEE (reference sequence). The V and J ends lost 2 bases and 3 bases, in that order; junction bases with no gene match: 5. This CDR3 comprises 15 residues. Execution of the assay was at deep level. The protocol was immunoSEQ multiplex PCR, while the TCRdb copy is restricted to in-frame clones and leaves out a portion. The sample yields some 2 million clones, 90% to 95% seen once. The J gene is TRBJ2-1, the V gene TRBV5-5, with 7 nucleotides matching TRBD2. This receptor was taken from a man between 18 and 35 years old in good health. Sequencing was performed on naive CD4+ T cells sorted from blood. Documented subset: CD45RA+ positively selected. The CDR3 loop is CASSFRLAVYNEQFF. CDR3 sequence (DNA): TGTGCCAGCAGCTTTCGGCTAGCGGTCTACAATGAGCAGTTCTTC.